The rows below give T cell receptor beta chains drawn from one sample of a study of blood T cells in healthy people across ages. TCRdb reprocessed the 5' RACE reads with MiXCR, giving one entry per CDR3 protein. The sample includes fewer than 950,000 distinct CDR3 sequences, 50% to 65% of them seen just once. Sequencing was performed on blood. These receptor sequences come from an older man in good health. The CDR3 runs from the conserved cysteine through the conserved F or W.

TRBV27,TRBJ2-3,CASSLSSKDTQYF
TRBV20-1,TRBJ2-5,CSATGLEQETQYF
TRBV5-1,TRBJ2-6,CASSVGGTGAGANVLTF
TRBV20-1,TRBJ2-7,CSAEDRERREQYF
TRBV9,TRBJ2-1,CASSVAASPAGVFYNEQFF
TRBV20-1,TRBJ1-2,CSARPPGTANNYGYTF
TRBV7-9,TRBJ1-2,CASRRTGANGYTF
TRBV7-8,TRBJ2-7,CASSLLTGASNEQYF
TRBV20-1,TRBJ1-2,CSAGLSQLKVEDYGYTF
TRBV2,TRBJ2-7,CASSAPFGQYF
TRBV12-3/TRBV12-4,TRBJ2-5,CASTIRGGKETQYF
TRBV24-1,TRBJ2-1,CATSDTQGLAGREQFF
TRBV6-5,TRBJ2-1,CASSYQGLALDEQFF
TRBV20-1,TRBJ2-7,CSASLPRGSSYEQYF
TRBV6-5,TRBJ2-5,CASSRTSGPQETQYF
TRBV27,TRBJ2-7,CASTTRTQTSYEQYF
TRBV7-2,TRBJ2-7,CASSLYLRTSLGNEQYF
TRBV27,TRBJ1-2,CASSFNPGAYGYTF